This T cell receptor (beta chain) was obtained from a study of T cell repertoires in cytomegalovirus infection. Turning to the study itself: Public TCR beta signature analysis indicated the presence of both CMV infection and matching HLA type. Study-wide findings and caveats: Predominance within the ex vivo response was attributable to HLA-C-restricted CMV-specific TCR beta clonotypes. Based on cumulative public TCR beta family frequency, carriers of CMV plus the relevant HLA were identified.

TCRdb recomputed calls from the reads with MiXCR, one row per CDR3 protein. The profile shows 150,000 to 200,000 distinct CDR3 sequences, approximately 19% of them singletons. The sample holds a few counts of this clonotype. Its antigen remains unidentified. This CDR3 comprises 13 residues. The V and J ends lost 8 bases and 6 bases respectively, with 17 bases between them. CDR1 and CDR2 from the germline V gene are MNHEY and SVGEGT. This chain links TRBV6-2 or TRBV6-3 with TRBJ2-7, with D uncertain. Sequencing input: PBMCs. This receptor was taken from a human donor in good health (CMV status not recorded). Some clones in this sample may be carry-over from other donors' samples. The CDR3 loop reads CASGAGVGREQYF. As DNA, the CDR3 is TGTGCCAGCGGCGCAGGAGTAGGGCGCGAGCAGTACTTC.